One and the same sample provided the 32 T cell receptor beta chains below, sequenced in a study of CD4 T cell repertoires in COVID-19. Produced via immunoSEQ multiplex PCR; TCRdb's table is partial and in-frame only. The table lists some 24,000 clones, approximately 93% of them singletons. The memory T cells were sequenced right after ex vivo isolation, without culture. The source was circulating follicular helper CD4+ T cells (cTfh) from blood, collected before the COVID-19 pandemic. All receptors derive from a human donor who had COVID-19.

V is TRBV10-1 and J is TRBJ2-3, with 10 bases matching TRBD2. Germline V gene lookup returns CDR1 WNHNN and CDR2 SYGVQD (reference sequence). V trimming: 4 bases; J trimming: 1 base; junction bases outside the gene matches: 2. The CDR3 length is 15 residues. Written as DNA, the CDR3 is TGCGCCAGCAGTGGTCTAGCGGGAGGCACAGATACGCAGTATTTT. Translating it yields CASSGLAGGTDTQYF.

This rearrangement joins TRBV5-8 to TRBJ2-6, with TRBD1 as a possible D gene (5 bases). With 7 bases removed from V and 2 bases from J, the gap between germline ends came to 7 bases. The CDR3 is made up of 13 amino acids. The V gene's germline CDR1 is SGHTS and CDR2 YDEGEE. The CDR3 protein is CASAGPGANVLTF. In DNA, the CDR3 is TGTGCCAGCGCAGGGCCTGGGGCCAACGTCCTGACTTTC.

The J gene is TRBJ1-5, the V gene TRBV16; 8 bases are a match to TRBD1. V was clipped by 2 bases and J by 7 bases; unmatched bases: 7. The CDR3 loop spans 15 amino acids. Germline V lookup: CDR1 KGHSY, CDR2 FQNENV. CDR3 sequence reads: CASSQQQGEGQPQHF. Written as DNA, the CDR3 is TGTGCCAGCAGCCAACAACAGGGGGAGGGACAGCCCCAGCATTTT.

The CDR3: CASSFRVDLEQYF. CDR3 DNA sequence: TGCGCCAGCAGCTTTCGGGTAGACCTCGAGCAGTACTTC. This rearrangement joins TRBV5-1 to TRBJ2-7; D is unclear. The V and J ends lost 2 bases and 6 bases respectively, with 12 bases between them. CDR1 SGHRS and CDR2 YFSETQ come from the germline V gene. The CDR3 runs 13 residues. Supplemented by reference TRBV5-1 and TRBJ2-7, the full variable domain reads KAGVTQTPRYLIKTRGQQVTLSCSPISGHRSVSWYQQTPGQGLQFLFEYFSETQRNKGNFPGRFSGRQFSNSRSEMNVSTLELGDSALYLCASSFRVDLEQYFGPGTRLTVT.

This chain joins TRBV30 and TRBJ1-1; D might be TRBD1 (5 bases). Germline CDR1 and CDR2: GTSNPN and SVGIG (reference sequence). The V end was cut by 0 bases, the J end by 2 bases, with 10 bases between. The CDR3 consists of 14 residues. CDR3 DNA sequence: TGTGCCTGGAGTGTGGGACTGGGCAACACTGAAGCTTTCTTT. Its translation is CAWSVGLGNTEAFF.

This chain connects TRBV5-4 to TRBJ2-1; D uncertain. The V end lost 2 bases, the J end lost 5 bases, and 8 bases lay between the germline ends. CDR1 and CDR2 from the germline V gene are SGHNT and YYREEE (reference sequence). The CDR3 spans 13 residues. The CDR3 reads CASSFRDNNEQFF. As DNA, the CDR3 is TGTGCCAGCAGCTTTCGTGACAACAATGAGCAGTTCTTC.

This chain uses TRBV28 with TRBJ2-7, with a weak D call TRBD1 (7 bases). This CDR3 region has 15 residues. Germline assignment: CDR1 MDHEN and CDR2 SYDVKM. Between the trimmed V and J ends, which lost 7 bases and 3 bases, there was a span of 19 bases. The CDR3 sequence is CASIGGGPTNYEQYF. CDR3 coding DNA: TGTGCCAGCATCGGAGGGGGCCCGACTAACTACGAGCAGTACTTC.

Comment on this clone: Relative to the germline gene, one junction end is altered; a read error may explain this. This chain uses TRBV29-1 with TRBJ2-2, with a possible D match to TRBD2 (5 bases). The germline CDR1 and CDR2 sequences are SQVTM and ANQGSEA. The CDR3 has 11 residues. CDR3 sequence: CIHVVCRGAVF. In nucleotides, the CDR3 is TGCATCCACGTCGTGTGTCGGGGAGCTGTTTTT.

J is TRBJ2-1 and V is TRBV18; 8 bases map to TRBD2. With 8 bases clipped from V and 1 base from J, the junction kept 4 bases outside the gene matches. In germline, CDR1 is KGHSH, CDR2 LQKENI. The CDR3 extends over 14 amino acids. The CDR3 region has the DNA TGTGCCAGCCGGGGGGGGGAATCCTACAATGAGCAGTTCTTC. Protein sequence: CASRGGESYNEQFF.

The chain uses TRBV2 and TRBJ1-1, with D perhaps matching TRBD1 (6 bases). This CDR3 region has 14 residues. The V gene lost 7 bases and the J gene lost 0 bases, with 12 bases spanning the gap. Germline assignment: CDR1 SNHLY and CDR2 FYNNEI. In DNA, the CDR3 is TGTGCCAGCATTAAGACAGGCATGAACACTGAAGCTTTCTTT. It translates to CASIKTGMNTEAFF.

The V call is TRBV18, the J call TRBJ2-3; possibly TRBD2 for D (6 bases). V lost 2 bases, J lost 5 bases, and 11 bases lay in between. Germline lookup yields CDR1 KGHSH and CDR2 LQKENI. The CDR3 loop spans 14 amino acids. The CDR3 region has the DNA TGTGCCAGCTCACCAAGCGGGCAGTTAGATACGCAGTATTTT. As protein: CASSPSGQLDTQYF.

The chain is built from TRBV18 and TRBJ2-3, with 7 bases that match TRBD1. The ends lost 0 bases at V and 4 bases at J; junction bases unmatched: 4. In germline, CDR1 is KGHSH, CDR2 LQKENI. The CDR3 contains 15 residues. The chain's CDR3 is CASSPPTGVADTQYF. The CDR3 coding sequence is TGTGCCAGCTCACCACCAACAGGGGTCGCAGATACGCAGTATTTT.

The gene calls are TRBV2 and TRBJ1-2; D may be TRBD1 (5 bases). The V gene's germline CDR1 is SNHLY and CDR2 FYNNEI. This CDR3 region has 15 residues. V was clipped by 8 bases and J by 6 bases, with 22 bases between them. DNA of the CDR3: TGTGCCAGCTATGGGGGAGGGCGAGGCCCTAATGGCTACACCTTC. Encoded protein: CASYGGGRGPNGYTF.

V usage is TRBV7-2 and J usage is TRBJ1-3; a possible D gene is TRBD1 (5 bases). The CDR3 has 15 residues. Germline loops: CDR1 SGHTA, CDR2 FQGNSA. V gave up 3 bases and J gave up 4 bases, with 13 bases separating them. CDR3 bases: TGTGCCAGCAGCTTCATCGCAGGGTCCGGAAACACCATATATTTT. Protein product: CASSFIAGSGNTIYF.

This chain connects TRBV11-3 to TRBJ2-3; 7 bases are a match to TRBD1. Per the germline V gene, CDR1 is SGHNT and CDR2 is YENEEA. The V and J ends lost 0 bases and 5 bases, in that order; junction bases with no gene match: 5. The CDR3 is 15 amino acids. The DNA of the CDR3 is TGTGCCAGCAGCTTAGATGGGACAGAGGTAGATACGCAGTATTTT. It is translated as CASSLDGTEVDTQYF.

The CDR3 protein is CASSSGGGVSNQPQHF. The CDR3 DNA sequence: TGTGCCAGCAGTTCCGGAGGTGGGGTTAGCAATCAGCCCCAGCATTTT. The chain is built from TRBV6-6 and TRBJ1-5; D gene unclear. Trimming shortened V by 4 bases and J by 0 bases, and 13 bases separated the two germline ends. The length of the CDR3 is 16 residues. Germline lookup yields CDR1 MNHNY and CDR2 SVGAGI (reference sequence).

This clone has a single count. The gene calls are TRBV7-2 and TRBJ1-2; perhaps TRBD1 as D (5 bases). CDR3 length: 15 residues. Germline V gene data show CDR1 as SGHTA and CDR2 as FQGNSA. V was cut by 2 bases and J by 7 bases, with 17 bases left in between. CDR3 sequence (DNA): TGTGCCAGCAGCTTAACCCCCCAGGGTATTCTTGGCTACACCTTC. The encoded protein is CASSLTPQGILGYTF. Combining the CDR3 with reference TRBV7-2 and TRBJ1-2 gives the whole variable domain GAGVSQSPSNKVTEKGKDVELRCDPISGHTALYWYRQSLGQGLEFLIYFQGNSAPDKSGLPSDRFSAERTGGSVSTLTIQRTQQEDSAVYLCASSLTPQGILGYTFGSGTRLTVV.

The chain carries TRBV9 and TRBJ2-5; D ambiguous. Germline V gene data show CDR1 as SGDLS and CDR2 as YYNGEE. The CDR3 runs to 13 residues. Trimming shortened V by 0 bases and J by 5 bases, and 8 bases separated the two germline ends. CDR3 sequence: CASSVGSRETQYF. The CDR3 DNA reads TGTGCCAGCAGCGTAGGGTCTCGGGAGACCCAGTACTTC.

The V gene is TRBV5-1, the J gene TRBJ2-7; tentative D call: TRBD2 (6 bases). The CDR3 is made up of 14 amino acids. Trimming pared 0 bases from V and 3 bases from J, leaving 10 bases between. Germline V gene data show CDR1 as SGHRS and CDR2 as YFSETQ. The CDR3 bases are TGCGCCAGCAGCTTGGACTCCGGGGGCTACGAGCAGTACTTC. Translating it yields CASSLDSGGYEQYF.

This chain connects TRBV18 to TRBJ2-3, with 10 bases matching TRBD2. V was clipped by 0 bases and J by 2 bases; unmatched bases: 5. This CDR3 comprises 17 residues. The germline gives CDR1 KGHSH, CDR2 LQKENI. As DNA, the CDR3 is TGTGCCAGCTCACCACCCGCTAGCGGGGGAAACACAGATACGCAGTATTTT. Its translation is CASSPPASGGNTDTQYF.

V and J are TRBV23-1 and TRBJ1-2; D not resolved. TRBV23-1 qualifies as an ORF whose function is uncertain. V was trimmed by 3 bases and J by 2 bases, leaving 7 bases between them. This CDR3 is built from 13 residues. The CDR3 loop reads CASSHEGNYGYTF. The DNA for the CDR3 is TGCGCCAGCAGTCATGAGGGAAACTATGGCTACACCTTC.

This rearrangement joins TRBV5-1 to TRBJ2-3, with D perhaps TRBD1 (5 bases). This CDR3 has 16 amino acids. The V gene lost 0 bases and the J gene lost 2 bases, with 13 bases spanning the gap. CDR1 is SGHRS, CDR2 YFSETQ, per germline. CDR3 protein: CASSLEGRANTDTQYF. Written as DNA, the CDR3 is TGCGCCAGCAGCTTGGAGGGCAGGGCTAACACAGATACGCAGTATTTT.

The rearrangement joins TRBV4-2 to TRBJ1-4, with a possible D match to TRBD1 (6 bases). V was cut by 0 bases and J by 4 bases, with 12 bases left in between. The CDR3 loop spans 16 amino acids. Germline V CDR1 and CDR2: LGHNA, YNFKEQ. CDR3 bases: TGTGCCAGCAGCCAAGAAGCAGGACAGAGTAATGAAAAACTGTTTTTT. Translated, it gives CASSQEAGQSNEKLFF.

The CDR3 region is CASSQVAGGPSLSNQPQHF. Written as DNA, the CDR3 is TGCGCCAGCAGCCAAGTGGCGGGCGGACCGAGTCTTAGCAATCAGCCCCAGCATTTT. The genes are TRBV4-1 and TRBJ1-5; D call uncertain. Trimming removed 1 base from V and 0 bases from J, with 19 bases in between. Germline assignment: CDR1 MGHRA and CDR2 YSYEKL. This CDR3 region has 19 residues.

The rearrangement uses TRBV19 and TRBJ1-1; 7 nucleotides agree with TRBD1. The CDR3 has 14 residues. V lost 10 bases, J lost 2 bases, and 10 bases stayed unmatched. Germline V gene data show CDR1 as LNHDA and CDR2 as SQIVND (reference sequence). The CDR3 reads CATVKGATNTEAFF. The CDR3 DNA follows: TGTGCCACCGTGAAGGGGGCCACAAACACTGAAGCTTTCTTT.

V is TRBV18 and J is TRBJ2-3, with TRBD2 identical over 7 bases. CDR1 KGHSH and CDR2 LQKENI come from the germline V gene. With V trimmed by 6 bases and J by 4 bases, 10 bases remained unmatched. The CDR3 consists of 15 residues. As DNA, the CDR3 is TGTGCCAGCTCCGTTGTGATAGCGGGCTCAGATACGCAGTATTTT. Protein: CASSVVIAGSDTQYF.

The chain is built from TRBV7-2 and TRBJ2-7, with 10 bases identical to TRBD2. This CDR3 has 15 residues. V lost 1 base, J lost 4 bases, and 4 bases stayed unmatched. Germline V lookup: CDR1 SGHTA, CDR2 FQGNSA. The CDR3 is CASSLGLAGVYEQYF. DNA for the CDR3: TGTGCCAGCAGCTTAGGGCTAGCGGGAGTGTACGAGCAGTACTTC.

The V and J genes are TRBV7-2 and TRBJ1-5; perhaps TRBD1 as D (6 bases). Per the germline V gene, CDR1 is SGHTA and CDR2 is FQGNSA. The CDR3 has 17 residues. Trimming shortened V by 2 bases and J by 0 bases, and 14 bases separated the two germline ends. The CDR3 DNA follows: TGTGCCAGCAGCTTATCGGGTGGGGGACATAGCAATCAGCCCCAGCATTTT. The encoded protein is CASSLSGGGHSNQPQHF.

The chain uses TRBV28 and TRBJ1-2; no firm D call. V dropped 4 bases and J dropped 1 base, with 7 bases sitting between them. The CDR3 has 13 residues. Germline V lookup: CDR1 MDHEN, CDR2 SYDVKM. The CDR3 nucleotides are TGTGCCAGCAGTTCCGGGGTTAACTATGGCTACACCTTC. It codes for CASSSGVNYGYTF.

The chain has TRBV5-1 and TRBJ2-2, with 7 bases matching TRBD2. V shed 1 base, J shed 1 base, and the junction held 4 bases outside the gene matches. Per germline, CDR1 SGHRS and CDR2 YFSETQ. The CDR3 has 16 residues. In DNA, the CDR3 is TGCGCCAGCAGCTTGAGACTAGCAGAGAACACCGGGGAGCTGTTTTTT. Amino acids: CASSLRLAENTGELFF.

The chain recombines TRBV5-6 with TRBJ2-3; 8 bases match TRBD1. The CDR3 consists of 16 residues. Germline CDR1 reads SGHDT; CDR2 reads YYEEEE. Germline trimming cut 1 base from V and 3 bases from J; bases unmatched to any gene: 7. This CDR3 reads CASSLLPGGVTDTQYF. In DNA form, the CDR3 reads TGTGCCAGCAGCTTGCTACCAGGGGGCGTGACAGATACGCAGTATTTT.

This sequence joins TRBV28 and TRBJ1-5; 7 bases map to TRBD1. CDR3 length: 14 amino acids. With V trimmed by 3 bases and J by 12 bases, 11 bases remained unmatched. Germline values: CDR1 MDHEN, CDR2 SYDVKM. CDR3 region: CASSFGGGGGVQHF. CDR3 in DNA: TGTGCCAGCAGTTTCGGAGGAGGGGGCGGTGTCCAGCATTTT.